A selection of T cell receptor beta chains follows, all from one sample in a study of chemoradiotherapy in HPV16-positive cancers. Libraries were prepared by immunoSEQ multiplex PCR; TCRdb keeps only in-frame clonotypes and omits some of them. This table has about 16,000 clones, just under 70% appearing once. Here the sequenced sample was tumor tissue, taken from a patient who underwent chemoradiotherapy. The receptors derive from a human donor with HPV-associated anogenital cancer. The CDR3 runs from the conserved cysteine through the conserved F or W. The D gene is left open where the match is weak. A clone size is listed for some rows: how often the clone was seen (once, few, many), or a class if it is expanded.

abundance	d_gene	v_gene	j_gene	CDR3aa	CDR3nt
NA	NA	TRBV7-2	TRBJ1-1	CASSLEGGWHTEAFF	TGTGCCAGCAGCTTAGAAGGAGGGTGGCACACTGAAGCTTTCTTT
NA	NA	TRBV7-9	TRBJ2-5	CASRSRDFQETQYF	TGTGCCAGCCGCAGTCGGGACTTCCAAGAGACCCAGTACTTC
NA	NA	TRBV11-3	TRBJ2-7	CASSLAFNEQYF	TGTGCCAGCAGCTTAGCCTTTAACGAGCAGTACTTC
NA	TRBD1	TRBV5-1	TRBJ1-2	CASSLEYLTGGDGYTF	TGCGCCAGCAGCTTGGAATACTTAACAGGGGGGGATGGCTACACCTTC
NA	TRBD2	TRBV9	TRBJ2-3	CASGRPGLGNTDTQYF	TGTGCCAGCGGGCGCCCGGGACTAGGGAACACAGATACGCAGTATTTT
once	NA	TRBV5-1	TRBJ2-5	CASSSPGRETQYF	TGTGCCAGCAGCTCCCCGGGGCGGGAGACCCAGTACTTC
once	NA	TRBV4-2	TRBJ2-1	CASSQVRGEREQFF	TGTGCCAGCAGCCAAGTGAGAGGGGAGAGGGAGCAGTTCTTC
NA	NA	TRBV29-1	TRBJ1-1	CSVAEGLNTEAFF	TGCAGCGTTGCGGAAGGGCTGAACACTGAAGCTTTCTTT
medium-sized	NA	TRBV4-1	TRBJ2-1	CASSQEPNNNEQFF	TGCGCCAGCAGCCAAGAACCCAACAACAATGAGCAGTTCTTC
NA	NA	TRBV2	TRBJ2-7	CASSVDLSSYEQYF	TGTGCCAGCAGTGTTGACCTTAGCTCCTACGAGCAGTACTTC
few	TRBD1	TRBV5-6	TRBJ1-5	CASSPGTARGPQHF	TGTGCCAGCAGCCCGGGGACAGCACGGGGGCCCCAGCATTTT
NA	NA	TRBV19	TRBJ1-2	CASSDSAYGYTF	TGTGCCAGCTCCGACAGTGCTTATGGCTACACCTTC
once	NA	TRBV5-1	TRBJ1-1	CASSLSQNTEAFF	TGCGCCAGCAGCCTATCACAGAACACTGAAGCTTTCTTT
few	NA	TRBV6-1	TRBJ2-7	CASSEIPGSGEQYF	TGTGCCAGCAGTGAAATCCCGGGGTCCGGCGAGCAGTACTTC
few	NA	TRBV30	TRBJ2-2	CAWTVGEPGELFF	TGTGCCTGGACGGTCGGGGAGCCCGGGGAGCTGTTTTTT